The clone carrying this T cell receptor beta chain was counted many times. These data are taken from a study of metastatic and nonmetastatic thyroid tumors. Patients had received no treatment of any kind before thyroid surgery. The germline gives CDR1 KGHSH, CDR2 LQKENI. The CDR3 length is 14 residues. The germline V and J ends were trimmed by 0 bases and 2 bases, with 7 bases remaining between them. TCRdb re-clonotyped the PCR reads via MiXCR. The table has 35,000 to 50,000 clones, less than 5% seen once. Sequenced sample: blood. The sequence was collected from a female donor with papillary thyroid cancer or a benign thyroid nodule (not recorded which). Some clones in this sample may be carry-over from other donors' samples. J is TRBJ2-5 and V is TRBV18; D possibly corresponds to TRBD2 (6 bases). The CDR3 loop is CASSPPEGQETQYF. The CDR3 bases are TGTGCCAGCTCACCACCGGAGGGGCAAGAGACCCAGTACTTC. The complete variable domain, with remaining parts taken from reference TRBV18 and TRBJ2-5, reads NAGVMQNPRHLVRRRGQEARLRCSPMKGHSHVYWYRQLPEEGLKFMVYLQKENIIDESGMPKERFSAEFPKEGPSILRIQQVVRGDSAAYFCASSPPEGQETQYFGPGTRLLVL.